Listed below are T cell receptor beta chains from one sample, sequenced in a study of response to subunit inactivated influenza vaccine. One entry per CDR3 protein, called by TCRdb with MiXCR from the RT-PCR reads. The sample has about 540,000 distinct CDR3 sequences, under 25% seen once. A further study also used this sample, focusing on T cells expressing NK-cell markers.

Sequencing was performed on CD4+ T cells sorted from PBMCs, taken about 13 days after vaccination. All receptors derive from a man in his fifties or sixties who received an inactivated influenza vaccine. The conserved cysteine and the conserved F or W are not part of the CDR3 here.

V gene,CDR3 length,J gene,CDR3 protein
TRBV15,10,TRBJ2-5,ATSRGAETQY
TRBV5-1,13,TRBJ2-7,ASSLVYRGNYEQY
TRBV6-2/TRBV6-3,13,TRBJ1-2,ASRGTPKDPYGYT
TRBV4-3,14,TRBJ2-1,ASSQEVQGLVNEQF
TRBV5-1,13,TRBJ1-1,ASSRGTEMNTEAF
TRBV7-2,15,TRBJ2-3,ASSLAGGRAQGSTQY
TRBV27,13,TRBJ2-7,ASSFSETGGYEQY
TRBV20-1,12,TRBJ2-1,SAPPGLDRSEQF
TRBV6-5,13,TRBJ2-5,ASSSDYSGQETQY
TRBV11-2,13,TRBJ2-2,ASSLGPGGIGELF
TRBV5-1,12,TRBJ2-2,ASRPQAGPGELF
TRBV6-2/TRBV6-3,14,TRBJ2-3,ASNQRGNPSTDTQY
TRBV29-1,12,TRBJ2-1,SVVGTGEYNEQF
TRBV6-1,11,TRBJ2-1,ASSRSGQNEQF
TRBV20-1,11,TRBJ2-7,SASGRGSDEQY
TRBV6-5,13,TRBJ1-2,ASSSSLRSGYGYT
TRBV20-1,11,TRBJ1-2,SARGMRAYGYT
TRBV20-1,11,TRBJ2-7,SASDGGAGEQY
TRBV6-5,13,TRBJ1-3,ASSYASGAGNTIY
TRBV7-9,12,TRBJ2-2,ASSWGRTTGELF
TRBV5-1,14,TRBJ2-3,ASSLGTTRFTDTQY
TRBV20-1,13,TRBJ2-7,SASATGQGTYEQY
TRBV5-1,13,TRBJ2-1,ASSLATSVGDEQF
TRBV7-3,10,TRBJ2-1,ASGQDYNEQF
TRBV7-3,13,TRBJ1-1,ASSLSPLDPTPAL
TRBV5-4,13,TRBJ2-2,ASSGRADYTGELF
TRBV20-1,10,TRBJ2-5,SAAAGPETQY
TRBV9,13,TRBJ1-6,ASSVGAGGSSPLH
TRBV10-3,10,TRBJ1-1,AISTDGTEAL
TRBV7-3,11,TRBJ2-1,ASSLYDKGEQF
TRBV3-1,12,TRBJ2-3,ASSQALRADTQY
TRBV4-2,13,TRBJ2-7,ASSQGLAELYEQY
TRBV7-2,12,TRBJ2-1,ASSPEGFYNEQF
TRBV28,14,TRBJ2-3,ASSGGHGWGTDTQY
TRBV7-2,10,TRBJ2-7,ASSFAEGKQY
TRBV28,14,TRBJ2-5,ASTPRGSGAQETQY
TRBV12-3/TRBV12-4,12,TRBJ2-7,ASSSARLLYEQY
TRBV12-3/TRBV12-4,15,TRBJ2-7,ASSPLRGLTSSYEQY
TRBV4-3,14,TRBJ2-3,ASSPLTSSGTDTQY
TRBV6-1,10,TRBJ1-2,ASRVFGGGYT
TRBV20-1,15,TRBJ2-3,SATGTSGSGVADTQY
TRBV7-2,11,TRBJ2-3,ASSLGRKDTQY
TRBV6-1,11,TRBJ2-6,ASTLSGANVLT
TRBV19,13,TRBJ2-2,ASSRGQTNTGELF
TRBV11-2,17,TRBJ2-4,ASSSNRNSDRVAKNIQY
TRBV19,15,TRBJ2-7,ASRRHPLQGPGDEQY